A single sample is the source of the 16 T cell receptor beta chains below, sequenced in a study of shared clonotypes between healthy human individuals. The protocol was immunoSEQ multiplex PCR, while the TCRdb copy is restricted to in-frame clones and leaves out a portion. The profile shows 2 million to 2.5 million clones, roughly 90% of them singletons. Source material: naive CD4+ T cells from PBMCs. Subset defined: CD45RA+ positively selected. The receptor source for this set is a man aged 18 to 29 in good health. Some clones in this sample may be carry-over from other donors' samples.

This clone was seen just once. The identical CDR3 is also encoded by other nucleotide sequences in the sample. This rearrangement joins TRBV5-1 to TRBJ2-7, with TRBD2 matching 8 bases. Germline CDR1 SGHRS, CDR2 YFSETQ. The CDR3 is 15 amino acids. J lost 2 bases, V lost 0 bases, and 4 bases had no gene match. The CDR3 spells CASSLAGGLTYEQYF. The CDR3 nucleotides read TGCGCCAGCAGCTTGGCGGGGGGGCTAACCTACGAGCAGTACTTC.

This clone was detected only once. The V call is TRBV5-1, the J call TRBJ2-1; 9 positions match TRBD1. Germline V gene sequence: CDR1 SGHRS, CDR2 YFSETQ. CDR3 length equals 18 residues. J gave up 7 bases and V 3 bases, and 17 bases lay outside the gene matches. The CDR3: CASSWDPGGQGFRNEQFF. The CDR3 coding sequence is TGCGCCAGCAGCTGGGACCCCGGAGGACAGGGGTTCAGAAATGAGCAGTTCTTC.

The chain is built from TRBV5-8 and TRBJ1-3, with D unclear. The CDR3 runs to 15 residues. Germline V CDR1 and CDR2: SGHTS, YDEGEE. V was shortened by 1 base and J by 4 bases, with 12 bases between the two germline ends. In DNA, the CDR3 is TGTGCCAGCAGCTTGACCTTCAACACCGGAAACACCATATATTTT. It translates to CASSLTFNTGNTIYF.

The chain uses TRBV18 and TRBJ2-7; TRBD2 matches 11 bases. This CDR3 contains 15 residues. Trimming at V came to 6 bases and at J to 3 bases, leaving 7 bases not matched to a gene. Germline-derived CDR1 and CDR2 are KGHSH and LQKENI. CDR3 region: CASSSLAGGIYEQYF. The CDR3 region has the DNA TGTGCCAGCTCGTCGCTAGCGGGAGGCATCTACGAGCAGTACTTC.

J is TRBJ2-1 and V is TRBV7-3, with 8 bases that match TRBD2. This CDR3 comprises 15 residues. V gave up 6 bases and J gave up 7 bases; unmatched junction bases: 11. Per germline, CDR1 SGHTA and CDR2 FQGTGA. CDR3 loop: CASSLTGSGTNEQFF. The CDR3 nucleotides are TGTGCCAGCAGTCTGACGGGTAGCGGGACTAATGAGCAGTTCTTC.

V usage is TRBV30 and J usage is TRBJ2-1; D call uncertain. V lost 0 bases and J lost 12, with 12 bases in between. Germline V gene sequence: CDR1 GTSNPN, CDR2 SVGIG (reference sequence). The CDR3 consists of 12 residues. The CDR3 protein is CAWSVTAAGQFF. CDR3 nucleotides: TGTGCCTGGAGTGTAACGGCAGCTGGGCAGTTCTTC.

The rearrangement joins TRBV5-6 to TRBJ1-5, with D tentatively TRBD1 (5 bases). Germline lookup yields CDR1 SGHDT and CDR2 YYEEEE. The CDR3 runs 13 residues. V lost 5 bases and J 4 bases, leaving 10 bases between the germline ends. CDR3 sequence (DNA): TGTGCCAGCAGGGTTTGGGGGAATCAGCCCCAGCATTTT. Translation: CASRVWGNQPQHF.

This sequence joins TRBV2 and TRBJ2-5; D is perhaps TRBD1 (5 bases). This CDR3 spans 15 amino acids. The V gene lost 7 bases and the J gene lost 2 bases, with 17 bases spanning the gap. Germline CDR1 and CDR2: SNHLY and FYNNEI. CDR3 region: CASTGGRAIQETQYF. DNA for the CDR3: TGTGCCAGCACCGGCGGCAGGGCGATTCAAGAGACCCAGTACTTC.

The CDR3: CASTSGRASYEQYF. CDR3 coding DNA: TGTGCCAGCACGAGCGGGAGGGCCTCCTACGAGCAGTACTTC. This rearrangement joins TRBV2 to TRBJ2-7; 10 bases map to TRBD2. Germline values: CDR1 SNHLY, CDR2 FYNNEI. V was clipped by 7 bases and J by 0 bases; unmatched bases: 3. The CDR3 runs 14 residues.

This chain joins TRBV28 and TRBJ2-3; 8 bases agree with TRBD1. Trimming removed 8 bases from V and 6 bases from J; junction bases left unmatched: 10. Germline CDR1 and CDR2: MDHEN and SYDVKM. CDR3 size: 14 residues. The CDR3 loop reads CASRDRRSGDTQYF. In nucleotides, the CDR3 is TGTGCCAGCCGGGACAGGCGATCCGGGGATACGCAGTATTTT.

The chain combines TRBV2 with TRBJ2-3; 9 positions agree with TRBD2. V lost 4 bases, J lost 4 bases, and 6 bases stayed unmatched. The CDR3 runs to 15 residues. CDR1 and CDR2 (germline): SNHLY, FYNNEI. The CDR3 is CASSVPGLAPDTQYF. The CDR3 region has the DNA TGTGCCAGCAGTGTGCCGGGACTAGCCCCAGATACGCAGTATTTT.

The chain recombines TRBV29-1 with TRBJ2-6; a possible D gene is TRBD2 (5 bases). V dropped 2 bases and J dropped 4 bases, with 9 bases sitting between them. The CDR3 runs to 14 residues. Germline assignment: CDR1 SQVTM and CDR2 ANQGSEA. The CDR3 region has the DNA TGCAGCGTTGAACGGGGATTAGGGGCCAACGTCCTGACTTTC. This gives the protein CSVERGLGANVLTF.

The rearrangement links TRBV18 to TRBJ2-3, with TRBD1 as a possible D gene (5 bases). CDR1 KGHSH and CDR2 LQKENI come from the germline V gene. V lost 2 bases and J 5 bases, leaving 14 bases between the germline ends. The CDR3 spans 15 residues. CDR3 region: CASSPGAEVGDTQYF. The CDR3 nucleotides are TGTGCCAGCTCACCAGGGGCCGAGGTGGGAGATACGCAGTATTTT.

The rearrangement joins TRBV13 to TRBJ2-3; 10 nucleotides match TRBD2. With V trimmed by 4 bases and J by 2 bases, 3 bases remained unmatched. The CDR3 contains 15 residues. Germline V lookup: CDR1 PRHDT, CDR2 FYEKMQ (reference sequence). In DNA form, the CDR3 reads TGTGCCAGCAGCTCGGGACTAGCGAACACAGATACGCAGTATTTT. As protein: CASSSGLANTDTQYF.

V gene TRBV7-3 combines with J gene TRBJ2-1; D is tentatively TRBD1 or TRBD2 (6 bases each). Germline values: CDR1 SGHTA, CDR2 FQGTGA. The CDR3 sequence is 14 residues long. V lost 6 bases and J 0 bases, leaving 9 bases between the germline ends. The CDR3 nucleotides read TGTGCCAGCAGTTCGGGGGCCTCCTACAATGAGCAGTTCTTC. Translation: CASSSGASYNEQFF.

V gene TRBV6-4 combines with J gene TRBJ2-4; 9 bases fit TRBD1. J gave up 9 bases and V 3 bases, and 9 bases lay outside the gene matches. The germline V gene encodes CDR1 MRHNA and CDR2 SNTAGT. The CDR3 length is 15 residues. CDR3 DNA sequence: TGTGCCAGCAGTGAATCCGGGACAGGGAGAAGCATTCAGTACTTC. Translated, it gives CASSESGTGRSIQYF.